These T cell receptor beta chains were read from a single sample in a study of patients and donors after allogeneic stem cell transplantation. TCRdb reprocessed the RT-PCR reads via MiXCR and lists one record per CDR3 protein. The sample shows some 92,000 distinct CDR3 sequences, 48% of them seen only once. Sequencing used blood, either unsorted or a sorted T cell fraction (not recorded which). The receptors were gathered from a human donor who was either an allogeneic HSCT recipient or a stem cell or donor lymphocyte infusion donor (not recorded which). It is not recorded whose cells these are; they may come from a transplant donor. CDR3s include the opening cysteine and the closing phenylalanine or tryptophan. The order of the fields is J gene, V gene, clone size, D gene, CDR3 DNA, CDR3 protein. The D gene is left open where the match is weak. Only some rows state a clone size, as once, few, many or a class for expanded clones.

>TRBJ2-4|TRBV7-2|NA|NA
TGTGCCAGCAGCTTAGGGGTGTATGCAGCCAAAAACATTCAGTACTTC
CASSLGVYAAKNIQYF
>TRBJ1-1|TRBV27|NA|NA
TGTGCCAGCAGGGATTCTTACATGAACACTGAAGCTTTCTTT
CASRDSYMNTEAFF
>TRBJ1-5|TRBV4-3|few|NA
TGCGCCAGCAGCCCCGGGGCCAATCAGCCCCAGCATTTT
CASSPGANQPQHF
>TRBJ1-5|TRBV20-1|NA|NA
TGCAGTGCTAGGTGGATGGGGGACTTCAGCCTTGAGGGCAATCAGCCCCAGCATTTT
CSARWMGDFSLEGNQPQHF
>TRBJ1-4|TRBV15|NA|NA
TGTGCCACCAGCAGAGATGGGTCCAGGGGAGAAGGTGGAAAACTGTTTTTT
CATSRDGSRGEGGKLFF
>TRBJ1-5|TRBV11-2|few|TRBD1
TGTGCCAGCAGCTTAAATAGGGGGCACAATCAGCCCCAGCATTTT
CASSLNRGHNQPQHF
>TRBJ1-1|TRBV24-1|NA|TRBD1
TGTGCCACCAGTGTACCTGGACAGGGCACTAACACTGAAGCTTTCTTT
CATSVPGQGTNTEAFF
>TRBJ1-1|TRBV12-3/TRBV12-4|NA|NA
TGTGCCAGCAGTTTCATGAACACTGAAGCTTTCTTT
CASSFMNTEAFF
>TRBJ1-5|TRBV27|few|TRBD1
TGTGCCAGCAGTACCCAGGGGGGAAATCAGCCCCAGCATTTT
CASSTQGGNQPQHF
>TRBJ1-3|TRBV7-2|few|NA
TGTGCCAGCAGTCTATTCGCAGGAGCGAGCTCTGGAAACACCATATATTTT
CASSLFAGASSGNTIYF
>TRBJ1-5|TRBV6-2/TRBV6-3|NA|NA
TGTGCCAGCAGTTTTGGGCGGAATCAGCCCCAGCATTTT
CASSFGRNQPQHF
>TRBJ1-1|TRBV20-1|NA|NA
TGCAGTGCTAGGCTAGGCTCCACTGAAGCTTTCTTT
CSARLGSTEAFF
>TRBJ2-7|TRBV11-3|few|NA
TGTGCCAGCAGCCCTCCCGGCCGACAGCACGAGCAGTACTTC
CASSPPGRQHEQYF
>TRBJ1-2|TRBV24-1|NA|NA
TGTGCCACCAGTGATCGTCCCGACCATGGCTACACCTTC
CATSDRPDHGYTF
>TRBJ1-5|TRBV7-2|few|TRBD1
TGTGCCAGCAGCTTAGGGGTCAGGGGGATTCATCAGCCCCAGCATTTT
CASSLGVRGIHQPQHF
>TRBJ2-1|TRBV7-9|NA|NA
TGTGCCAGCAGCTTAGACACCCTGCTCAAGGACAGCTTCAATGAGCAGTTCTTC
CASSLDTLLKDSFNEQFF
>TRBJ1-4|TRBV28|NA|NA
TGTGCCAGCAGTCCCCCAGGGGTTCAGGGAGAAAAACTGTTTTTT
CASSPPGVQGEKLFF
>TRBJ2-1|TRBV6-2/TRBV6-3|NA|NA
TGTGCCAGCAGTGAACAGTTTAATGAGCAGTTCTTC
CASSEQFNEQFF
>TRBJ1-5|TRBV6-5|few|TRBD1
TGTGCCAGCAGTGCGACAGGGGGTAGTCATCAGCCCCAGCATTTT
CASSATGGSHQPQHF
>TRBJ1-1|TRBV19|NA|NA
TGTGCCAGTAGTATCTCCCCGAACACTGAAGCTTTCTTT
CASSISPNTEAFF
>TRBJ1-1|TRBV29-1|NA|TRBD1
TGCAGCGTTACCGGGACAGTAAACACTGAAGCTTTCTTT
CSVTGTVNTEAFF
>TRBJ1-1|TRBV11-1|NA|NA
TGTGCCAGCAGCTTAGATGCGGGGCTTACTGAAGCTTTCTTT
CASSLDAGLTEAFF
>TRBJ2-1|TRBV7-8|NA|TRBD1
TGTGCCAGCAGCTTATATTTTCCCGGGACAGGGCCATATAGGGATGAGCAGTTCTTC
CASSLYFPGTGPYRDEQFF
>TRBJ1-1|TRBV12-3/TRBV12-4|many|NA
TGTGCCAGCAGTTTCGCCCCGGGAGGAGGGAACACTGAAGCTTTCTTT
CASSFAPGGGNTEAFF
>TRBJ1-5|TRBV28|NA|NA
TGTGCCAGCAGTTTAGTTCCCAGGGCCCCGTATCAGCCCCAGCATTTT
CASSLVPRAPYQPQHF
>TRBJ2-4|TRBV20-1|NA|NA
TGCAGTGCTCCCTACCCGGGATCGATAGCCAAAAACATTCAGTACTTC
CSAPYPGSIAKNIQYF
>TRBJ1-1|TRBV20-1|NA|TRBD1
TGCAGTGCTAGACCGGACAGGGGAGGTCAGACTGAAGCTTTCTTT
CSARPDRGGQTEAFF
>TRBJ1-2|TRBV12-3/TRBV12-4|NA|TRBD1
TGTGCCAGCAGTAACCCACAGGGGAGCTACACCTTC
CASSNPQGSYTF
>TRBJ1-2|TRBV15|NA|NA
TGTGCCACCAGCCTCCGAGCGCCTGTACATTCCGGCTACACCTTC
CATSLRAPVHSGYTF
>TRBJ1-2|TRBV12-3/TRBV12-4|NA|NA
TGTGCCAGCAGACCGGGGAAGCCACTAAATTACTATGGCTACACCTTC
CASRPGKPLNYYGYTF
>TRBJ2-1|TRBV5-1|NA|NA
TGCGCCAGCAGCTTGGCCGGCGCGCAGGCAATCTCCTACAATGAGCAGTTCTTC
CASSLAGAQAISYNEQFF
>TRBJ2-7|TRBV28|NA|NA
TGTGCCAGCAGTTCGGGGACGGTGAGCTCCTACGAGCAGTACTTC
CASSSGTVSSYEQYF
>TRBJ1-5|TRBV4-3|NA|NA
TGCGCCAGCAGCCAAGCCCGTGTGTCGACGGAATATAGCAATCAGCCCCAGCATTTT
CASSQARVSTEYSNQPQHF
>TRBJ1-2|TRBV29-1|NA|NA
TGCAGCGTCCAAGTAACAGGGAACTATGGCTACACCTTC
CSVQVTGNYGYTF
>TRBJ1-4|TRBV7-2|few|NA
TGTGCCAGCGGGATTGACGGGATTGAAAAACTGTTTTTT
CASGIDGIEKLFF
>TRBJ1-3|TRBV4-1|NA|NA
TGCGCCAGCAGCCAAGATAGCGCCCGGGGGCCGAGCTCTGGAAACACCATATATTTT
CASSQDSARGPSSGNTIYF
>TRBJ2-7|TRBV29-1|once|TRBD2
TGCAGCGTTACTCCGGGACTAGCGCTTGACGAGCAGTACTTC
CSVTPGLALDEQYF
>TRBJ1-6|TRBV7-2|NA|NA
TGTGCCAGCAGCTTAGAGACGCTTTCACCCCTCCACTTT
CASSLETLSPLHF
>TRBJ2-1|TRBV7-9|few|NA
TGTGCCAGCAGCTCCATCGATCGTGAGCAGTTCTTC
CASSSIDREQFF
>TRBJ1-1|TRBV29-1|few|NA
TGCAGCGTGGTGGCCCGGGACACTGAAGCTTTCTTT
CSVVARDTEAFF
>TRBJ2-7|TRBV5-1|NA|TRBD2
TGCGCCAGCAGTCCACGGACTAGCGGGAAGAACTACGAGCAGTACTTC
CASSPRTSGKNYEQYF
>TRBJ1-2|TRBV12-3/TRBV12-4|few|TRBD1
TGTGCCAGCAGTTCGCGGGACAGGGGTGGCTACACCTTC
CASSSRDRGGYTF
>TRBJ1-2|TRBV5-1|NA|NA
TGCGCCAGCAGCTTCGGGGATTGGAATGGCTACACCTTC
CASSFGDWNGYTF